These T cell receptor beta chains were read from a single sample in a study of CD8 T cells in Susac syndrome. TCRdb itself ran the immunoSEQ multiplex PCR reads through MiXCR, one entry per CDR3 protein. The sample holds some 94,000 distinct CDR3 sequences, around 94% seen once. Sequencing was performed on CD4+ T cells from PBMCs. These receptors were collected from a human donor with Susac syndrome. Each CDR3 is given with its conserved first and last residue. A D gene is named only where the DNA matches it firmly. For some rows the clone size is stated as once, few or many, or as a class when expanded; others skip it.

clone size,J gene,V gene,D gene,CDR3 DNA,CDR3 protein
once,TRBJ2-3,TRBV9,TRBD2,TGTGCCAGCAGTCTGGGGGGGTACGCAGATACGCAGTATTTT,CASSLGGYADTQYF
.,TRBJ2-3,TRBV5-4,TRBD2,TGTGCCAGCAGCTTGGCCGGGGCGGGGGGGCGTGCAGATACGCAGTATTTT,CASSLAGAGGRADTQYF
.,TRBJ1-2,TRBV7-9,.,TGTGCCAGCAGCTTAGCGAACGCGGTGAGCGGCTACACCTTC,CASSLANAVSGYTF
.,TRBJ2-1,TRBV30,.,TGTGCCTGGTCTGTAACTAGAAGCAATGAGCAGTTCTTC,CAWSVTRSNEQFF
.,TRBJ2-3,TRBV29-1,.,TGCAGCGCCCACCCGAGGGTGACAGATACGCAGTATTTT,CSAHPRVTDTQYF
.,TRBJ2-2,TRBV7-9,.,TGTGCCAGCAACACCGGGGAGCTGTTTTTT,CASNTGELFF
few,TRBJ1-5,TRBV7-9,.,TGTGCCAGCAGCTTAGAAGGTGGGCAGCCCCAGCATTTT,CASSLEGGQPQHF
once,TRBJ2-5,TRBV6-5,.,TGTGCCAGCAGTTACTCGAACGTTTTCTCAGGGCAAGAGACCCAGTACTTC,CASSYSNVFSGQETQYF
.,TRBJ1-5,TRBV6-2/TRBV6-3,.,TGTGCCAGCAGTGACAGGACACCAATCTTCCAGCCCCAGCATTTT,CASSDRTPIFQPQHF
.,TRBJ1-2,TRBV30,TRBD1,TGTGCCTGGAAAGGGGGCGCAGACGGGTATGGCTACACCTTC,CAWKGGADGYGYTF
.,TRBJ2-2,TRBV5-1,.,TGCGCCAGCAGCTTGGACGGGGGCACGAACACCGGGGAGCTGTTTTTT,CASSLDGGTNTGELFF
.,TRBJ1-5,TRBV28,TRBD1,TGTGCCAGCAGTTACCCAGACAGGGAGTTTCAGCCCCAGCATTTT,CASSYPDREFQPQHF
.,TRBJ2-2,TRBV4-1,TRBD1,TGCGCCAGCAGCCAAGATTGGGACAGCTTAACCGGGGAGCTGTTTTTT,CASSQDWDSLTGELFF
.,TRBJ1-1,TRBV18,TRBD1,TGTGCCAGCTCACCAGGACCGGGACAGGGGGGAACTGAAGCTTTCTTT,CASSPGPGQGGTEAFF
once,TRBJ2-7,TRBV28,TRBD1,TGTGCCAGCAGTTTACATGGACAGGGGGACCACGAGCAGTACTTC,CASSLHGQGDHEQYF
once,TRBJ2-7,TRBV5-3,.,TGTGCCCCCTCACCGGAATCGCTCGAGCAGTACTTC,CAPSPESLEQYF
few,TRBJ2-6,TRBV29-1,.,TGCAGCGCGCGAGGGCGTTCAGAATCTGGGGCCAACGTCCTGACTTTC,CSARGRSESGANVLTF
.,TRBJ2-7,TRBV20-1,.,TGCAGTGCTAGGGGTGCTTACGAGCAGTACTTC,CSARGAYEQYF
.,TRBJ2-1,TRBV7-3,TRBD2,TGTGCCAGCAGCTCAATCCGTAGCGGGGGGTACAATGAGCAGTTCTTC,CASSSIRSGGYNEQFF
.,TRBJ1-3,TRBV4-3,.,TGCGCCAGCAGCTCCCTACAGGGCCCCTCTGGAAACACCATATATTTT,CASSSLQGPSGNTIYF
.,TRBJ1-5,TRBV12-5,.,TGTGCTAGTGGGCCGTCCCGAAGCAATCAGCCCCAGCATTTT,CASGPSRSNQPQHF
.,TRBJ2-5,TRBV28,.,TGTGCCAGCAGTTTTATAGTGCAGGAGACCCAGTACTTC,CASSFIVQETQYF
.,TRBJ1-2,TRBV19,.,TGTGCCAGTAGTCGGACGGGGGTGTACGGCTACACCTTC,CASSRTGVYGYTF
.,TRBJ2-5,TRBV20-1,.,TGCAGTGCTAGAGCTCCTGGAGAGACCCAGTACTTC,CSARAPGETQYF
few,TRBJ2-1,TRBV7-7,TRBD1,TGTGCCAGCAGCTTGACAGGGAACTACAATGAGCAGTTCTTC,CASSLTGNYNEQFF
.,TRBJ1-1,TRBV7-3,.,TGTGCCAGCAGCCGCACCGTGACGGACTTGAACACTGAAGCTTTCTTT,CASSRTVTDLNTEAFF
.,TRBJ2-7,TRBV7-6,TRBD1,TGTGCCAGCAGCTCGCGCGGGACAGGGACGAACCACGAGCAGTACTTC,CASSSRGTGTNHEQYF
.,TRBJ1-4,TRBV11-2,.,TGTGCCAGCAGCATAATTACCGGAGGGGAAAAACTGTTTTTT,CASSIITGGEKLFF
once,TRBJ1-2,TRBV6-4,.,TGTGCCAGCAGTTCTAACGCCGGTGGCTATGGCTACACCTTC,CASSSNAGGYGYTF
.,TRBJ1-1,TRBV7-8,.,TGTGCCAGCAGCTTGGGGGGTCCGACGAACACTGAAGCTTTCTTT,CASSLGGPTNTEAFF
.,TRBJ2-3,TRBV24-1,.,TGTGCCACCTCTGAGAACAGTGACACGCAGTATTTT,CATSENSDTQYF
.,TRBJ1-3,TRBV12-3/TRBV12-4,.,TGTGCCAGCAGTTTGAATGGAAACACCATATATTTT,CASSLNGNTIYF
.,TRBJ1-3,TRBV20-1,.,TGCAGTGCTTCGACGGGGCGCACTGGAAACACCATATATTTT,CSASTGRTGNTIYF
.,TRBJ1-2,TRBV7-2,TRBD1,TGTGCCAGCAGCCACGGGACAGACTATGGCTACACCTTC,CASSHGTDYGYTF
.,TRBJ1-2,TRBV28,TRBD1,TGTGCCAGCAGTGAATACGGGACAGAACACCATGGCTACACCTTC,CASSEYGTEHHGYTF
.,TRBJ1-2,TRBV30,.,TGTGCCTGGAGTGTTCTATCGAATGGCTACACCTTC,CAWSVLSNGYTF
.,TRBJ2-7,TRBV11-1,.,TGTGCCAGCAGCTTAGCGGAGCCGTTCTCAGGGAGGAGCTCCTACGAGCAGTACTTC,CASSLAEPFSGRSSYEQYF
.,TRBJ1-2,TRBV29-1,.,TGCAGCGTTGAAGTAAGGGACTTATTCTATGGCTACACCTTC,CSVEVRDLFYGYTF
.,TRBJ2-1,TRBV21-1,.,TGTGCCAGCAGCAAAGTCTCCGGCTACAATGAGCAGTTCTTC,CASSKVSGYNEQFF
.,TRBJ2-1,TRBV5-1,TRBD2,TGCGCCAGCAGCCCGGGACTAGCGGGGGGGCCGGTGTTCTTC,CASSPGLAGGPVFF
.,TRBJ2-5,TRBV20-1,.,TGCAGTGCTAGATTTCGGGGCCAAGAGACCCAGTACTTC,CSARFRGQETQYF
.,TRBJ2-4,TRBV28,.,TGTGCCAGCAGTTTAGCAGGCGCCATTCAGTACTTC,CASSLAGAIQYF
.,TRBJ1-6,TRBV29-1,.,TGCAGCGGCAGGGAAGATAGTGCCTCACCCCTCCACTTT,CSGREDSASPLHF
.,TRBJ2-7,TRBV7-2,TRBD1,TGTGCCAGCAGCTCGGGACAGGCGATTTCCTACGAGCAGTACTTC,CASSSGQAISYEQYF
.,TRBJ1-2,TRBV16,.,TGTGCCAGCAGCCAATCGTCGGCAGGGGTCTATGGCTACACCTTC,CASSQSSAGVYGYTF
.,TRBJ1-2,TRBV29-1,.,TGCAGCGGCGGGGCTCGAGATGGCTACACCTTC,CSGGARDGYTF
.,TRBJ2-5,TRBV30,TRBD2,TGTGCCTGGGGGACTAGCGGGGGGGCCGGGACCCAGTACTTC,CAWGTSGGAGTQYF
.,TRBJ1-2,TRBV9,.,TGTGCCAGCAGCCTACAGGGCATCTTC,CASSLQGIF
.,TRBJ1-6,TRBV9,.,TGTGCCAGCAGCGTAACGGAAAGTTCACCCCTCCACTTT,CASSVTESSPLHF
.,TRBJ1-6,TRBV5-3,TRBD1,TGTGCCAGAAGCTCGACAGGGGGAAAGGATTCACCCCTCCACTTT,CARSSTGGKDSPLHF